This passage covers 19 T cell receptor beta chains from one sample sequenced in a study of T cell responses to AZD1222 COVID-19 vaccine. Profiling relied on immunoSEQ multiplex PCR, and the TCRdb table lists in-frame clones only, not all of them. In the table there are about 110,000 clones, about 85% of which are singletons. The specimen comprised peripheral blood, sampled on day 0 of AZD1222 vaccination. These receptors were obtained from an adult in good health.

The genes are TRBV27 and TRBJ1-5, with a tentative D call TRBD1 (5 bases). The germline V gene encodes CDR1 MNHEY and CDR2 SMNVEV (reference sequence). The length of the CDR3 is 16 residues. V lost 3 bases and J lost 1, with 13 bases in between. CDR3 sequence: CASSLGPWGSNQPQHF. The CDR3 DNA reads TGTGCCAGCAGTTTGGGGCCATGGGGAAGCAATCAGCCCCAGCATTTT.

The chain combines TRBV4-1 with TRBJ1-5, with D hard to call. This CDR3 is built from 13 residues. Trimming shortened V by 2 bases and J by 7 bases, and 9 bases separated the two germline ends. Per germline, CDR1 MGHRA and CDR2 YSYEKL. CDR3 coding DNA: TGCGCCAGCAGCCAAACCGGGAACCAGCCCCAGCATTTT. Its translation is CASSQTGNQPQHF.

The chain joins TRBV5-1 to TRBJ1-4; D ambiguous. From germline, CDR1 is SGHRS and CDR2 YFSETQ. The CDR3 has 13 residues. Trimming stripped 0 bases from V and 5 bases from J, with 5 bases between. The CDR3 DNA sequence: TGCGCCAGCAGCTTGGGGGGAAATGAAAAACTGTTTTTT. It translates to CASSLGGNEKLFF. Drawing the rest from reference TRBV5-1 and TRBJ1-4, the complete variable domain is KAGVTQTPRYLIKTRGQQVTLSCSPISGHRSVSWYQQTPGQGLQFLFEYFSETQRNKGNFPGRFSGRQFSNSRSEMNVSTLELGDSALYLCASSLGGNEKLFFGSGTQLSVL.

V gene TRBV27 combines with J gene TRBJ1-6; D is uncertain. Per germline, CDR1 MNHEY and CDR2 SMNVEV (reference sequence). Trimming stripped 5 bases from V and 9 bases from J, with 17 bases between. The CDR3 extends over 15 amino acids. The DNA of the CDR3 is TGTGCCAGCAGTCTTTTACAAGGGATTGCTTCACCCCTCCACTTT. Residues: CASSLLQGIASPLHF.

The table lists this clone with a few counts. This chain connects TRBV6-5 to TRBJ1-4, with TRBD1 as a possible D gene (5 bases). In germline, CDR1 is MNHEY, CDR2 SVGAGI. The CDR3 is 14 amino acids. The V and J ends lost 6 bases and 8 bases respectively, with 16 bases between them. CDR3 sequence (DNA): TGTGCCAGCAGGACGACAGCGGGCGGCGAAAAACTGTTTTTT. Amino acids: CASRTTAGGEKLFF.

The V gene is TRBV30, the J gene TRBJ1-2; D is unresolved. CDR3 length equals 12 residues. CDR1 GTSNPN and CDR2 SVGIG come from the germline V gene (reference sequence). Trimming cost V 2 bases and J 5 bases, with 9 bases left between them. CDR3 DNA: TGTGCCTGGAGTACGGGATTATATGGCTACACCTTC. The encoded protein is CAWSTGLYGYTF.

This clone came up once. CDR3 sequence (DNA): TGTGCCAGCAGCGTACTTGTGGGGGAGGGCAGGAATGAGCAGTTCTTC. Translated: CASSVLVGEGRNEQFF. The chain combines TRBV9 with TRBJ2-1, with TRBD2 matching over 7 bases. J gave up 7 bases and V 1 base, and 11 bases lay outside the gene matches. Germline assignment: CDR1 SGDLS and CDR2 YYNGEE. This CDR3 has 16 residues. The full variable domain, completed using reference TRBV9 and TRBJ2-1, is DSGVTQTPKHLITATGQRVTLRCSPRSGDLSVYWYQQSLDQGLQFLIQYYNGEERAKGNILERFSAQQFPDLHSELNLSSLELGDSALYFCASSVLVGEGRNEQFFGPGTRLTVL.

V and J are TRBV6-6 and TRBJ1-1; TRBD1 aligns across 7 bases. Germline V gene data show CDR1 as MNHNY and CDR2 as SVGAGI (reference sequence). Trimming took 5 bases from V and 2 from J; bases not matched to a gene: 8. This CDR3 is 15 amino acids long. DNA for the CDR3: TGTGCCAGCAGTCGACCCGGGACAGCCAACACTGAAGCTTTCTTT. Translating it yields CASSRPGTANTEAFF.

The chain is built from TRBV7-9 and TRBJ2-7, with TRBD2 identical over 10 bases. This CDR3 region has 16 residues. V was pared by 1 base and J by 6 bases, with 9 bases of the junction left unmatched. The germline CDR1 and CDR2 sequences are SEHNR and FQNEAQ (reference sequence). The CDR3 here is CASSLGTSGMVSEQYF. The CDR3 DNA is TGTGCCAGCAGCTTAGGAACTAGCGGGATGGTGAGCGAGCAGTACTTC.

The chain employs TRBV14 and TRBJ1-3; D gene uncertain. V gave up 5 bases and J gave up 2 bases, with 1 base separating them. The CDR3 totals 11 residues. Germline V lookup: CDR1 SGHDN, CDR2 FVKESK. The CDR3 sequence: CASSAGNTIYF. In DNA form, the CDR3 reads TGTGCCAGCAGCGCTGGAAACACCATATATTTT.

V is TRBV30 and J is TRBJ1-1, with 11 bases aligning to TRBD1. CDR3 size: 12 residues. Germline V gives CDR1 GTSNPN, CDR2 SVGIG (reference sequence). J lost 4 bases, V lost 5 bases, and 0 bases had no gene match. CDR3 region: CAWGTGGTEAFF. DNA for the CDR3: TGTGCCTGGGGGACAGGGGGCACTGAAGCTTTCTTT.

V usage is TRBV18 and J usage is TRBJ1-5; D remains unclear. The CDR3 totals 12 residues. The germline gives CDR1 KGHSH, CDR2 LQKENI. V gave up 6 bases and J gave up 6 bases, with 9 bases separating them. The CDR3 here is CASSPMGQPQHF. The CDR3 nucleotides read TGTGCCAGCTCCCCAATGGGTCAGCCCCAGCATTTT.

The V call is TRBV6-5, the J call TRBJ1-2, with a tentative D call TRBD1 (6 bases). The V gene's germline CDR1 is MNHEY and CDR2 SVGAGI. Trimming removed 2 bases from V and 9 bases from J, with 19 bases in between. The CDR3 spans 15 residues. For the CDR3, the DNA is TGTGCCAGCAGTTACGGGAACCACAGGGAGTTACGCTACACCTTC. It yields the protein CASSYGNHRELRYTF.

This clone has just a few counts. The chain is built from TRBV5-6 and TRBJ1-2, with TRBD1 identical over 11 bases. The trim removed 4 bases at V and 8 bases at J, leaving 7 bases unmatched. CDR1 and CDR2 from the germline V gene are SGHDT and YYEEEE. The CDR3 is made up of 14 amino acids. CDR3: CASSPRDRGGGYTF. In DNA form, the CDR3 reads TGTGCCAGCAGCCCCCGGGACAGGGGGGGAGGCTACACCTTC.

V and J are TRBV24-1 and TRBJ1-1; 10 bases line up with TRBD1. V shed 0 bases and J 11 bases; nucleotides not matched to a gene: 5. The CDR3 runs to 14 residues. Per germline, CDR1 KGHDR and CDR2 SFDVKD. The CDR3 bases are TGTGCCACCAGTGATTTGCGGACAGGGGGTAGGGCTTTCTTT. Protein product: CATSDLRTGGRAFF.

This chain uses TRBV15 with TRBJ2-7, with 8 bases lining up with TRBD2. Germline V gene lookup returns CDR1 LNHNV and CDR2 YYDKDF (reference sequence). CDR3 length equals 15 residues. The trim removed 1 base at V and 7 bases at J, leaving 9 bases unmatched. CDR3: CATSRVSTGGREQYF. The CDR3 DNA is TGTGCCACCAGCAGAGTCTCTACAGGCGGGAGGGAGCAGTACTTC.

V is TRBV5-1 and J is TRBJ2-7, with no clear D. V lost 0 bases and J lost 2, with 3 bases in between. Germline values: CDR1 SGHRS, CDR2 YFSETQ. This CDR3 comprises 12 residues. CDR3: CASSLDAYEQYF. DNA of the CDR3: TGCGCCAGCAGCTTGGATGCCTACGAGCAGTACTTC. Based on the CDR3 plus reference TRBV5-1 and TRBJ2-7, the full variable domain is KAGVTQTPRYLIKTRGQQVTLSCSPISGHRSVSWYQQTPGQGLQFLFEYFSETQRNKGNFPGRFSGRQFSNSRSEMNVSTLELGDSALYLCASSLDAYEQYFGPGTRLTVT.

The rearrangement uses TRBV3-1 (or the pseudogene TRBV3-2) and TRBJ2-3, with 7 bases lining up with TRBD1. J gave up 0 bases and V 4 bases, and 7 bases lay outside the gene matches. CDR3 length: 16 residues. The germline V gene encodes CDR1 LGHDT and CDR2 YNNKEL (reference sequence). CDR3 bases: TGTGCCAGCAGCCCTTGGGACAGAAGGAGCACAGATACGCAGTATTTT. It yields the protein CASSPWDRRSTDTQYF.

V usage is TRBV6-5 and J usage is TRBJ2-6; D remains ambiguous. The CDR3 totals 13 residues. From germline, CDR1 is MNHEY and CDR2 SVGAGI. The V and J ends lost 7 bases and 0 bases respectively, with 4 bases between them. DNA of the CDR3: TGTGCCAGCACGAGCTCTGGGGCCAACGTCCTGACTTTC. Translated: CASTSSGANVLTF.